The 28 T cell receptor beta chains below come from one sample, sequenced in a study of PD-1 blockade in classical Hodgkin lymphoma. Each and every patient relapsed after autologous stem cell transplantation, and patients got differing brentuximab vedotin exposure. Sequencing was performed with immunoSEQ multiplex PCR; in TCRdb, only in-frame clones are kept and a portion is missing. The sample consists of around 26,000 clones, around 81% of them appearing once. This specimen was peripheral blood mononuclear cells (PBMCs), taken before the second cycle of nivolumab. The receptor source for this set is a human donor with classical Hodgkin lymphoma.

The chain has TRBV5-6 and TRBJ1-1; tentatively, D is TRBD1 (6 bases). Germline lookup yields CDR1 SGHDT and CDR2 YYEEEE. Trimming took 5 bases from V and 1 from J, leaving 12 bases between them. The CDR3 is made up of 14 amino acids. In DNA form, the CDR3 reads TGTGCCAGCAGATCCAGGGGTACGAACACTGAAGCTTTCTTT. Its protein product is CASRSRGTNTEAFF.

V is TRBV10-3 and J is TRBJ1-4, with unresolved D. This CDR3 contains 13 residues. V lost 0 bases to trimming and J lost 7 bases, with 6 bases between them. Germline V gene sequence: CDR1 ENHRY, CDR2 SYGVKD. The CDR3 DNA sequence: TGTGCCATCAGTGAGTCATTAACTGAAAAACTGTTTTTT. Amino acids: CAISESLTEKLFF.

This clone was recorded a few times. V gene TRBV9 combines with J gene TRBJ2-7; 12 bases agree with TRBD2. The V gene's germline CDR1 is SGDLS and CDR2 YYNGEE. This CDR3 spans 15 amino acids. Trimming removed 0 bases from V and 2 bases from J; junction bases left unmatched: 0. The CDR3 sequence is CASSVGLAGAYEQYF. CDR3 bases: TGTGCCAGCAGCGTAGGACTAGCGGGAGCCTACGAGCAGTACTTC.

This chain links TRBV7-3 with TRBJ2-1; perhaps TRBD2 as D (6 bases). Trimming left V 5 bases short and J 9 bases short, with 17 bases between. The CDR3 runs to 14 residues. The germline V gene has CDR1 SGHTA and CDR2 FQGTGA. The CDR3 DNA is TGTGCCAGCAGCCCCGGACGGGGGAGTAGTGAGCAGTTCTTC. Protein: CASSPGRGSSEQFF.

The table lists this clone with a count of one. This chain connects TRBV6-5 to TRBJ2-2; TRBD2 agrees at 9 bases. V shed 7 bases and J 3 bases; nucleotides not matched to a gene: 6. The germline CDR1 and CDR2 sequences are MNHEY and SVGAGI. The length of the CDR3 is 15 residues. The CDR3 DNA sequence: TGTGCCAGCAAAGGCGGGAGGGCCTACACCGGGGAGCTGTTTTTT. The encoded protein is CASKGGRAYTGELFF.

The chain employs TRBV10-3 and TRBJ1-4; D may be TRBD1 (6 bases). Trimming removed 2 bases from V and 8 bases from J, with 30 bases in between. From germline, CDR1 is ENHRY and CDR2 SYGVKD. The CDR3 is 20 residues long. The CDR3 DNA is TGTGCCATCAGTGAGGAATTGAGGGACATACGGCCCAAATGGATAGAAAAACTGTTTTTT. As protein: CAISEELRDIRPKWIEKLFF.

This chain links TRBV19 with TRBJ2-1; no definite D call. This CDR3 is 14 amino acids long. Between the trimmed V and J ends, which lost 3 bases and 4 bases, there was a span of 10 bases. Germline CDR1 reads LNHDA; CDR2 reads SQIVND (reference sequence). CDR3 DNA sequence: TGTGCCAGTAGTATGGGTGGCAGATACAATGAGCAGTTCTTC. It specifies CASSMGGRYNEQFF. Complete variable domain (other parts from reference TRBV19 and TRBJ2-1): DGGITQSPKYLFRKEGQNVTLSCEQNLNHDAMYWYRQDPGQGLRLIYYSQIVNDFQKGDIAEGYSVSREKKESFPLTVTSAQKNPTAFYLCASSMGGRYNEQFFGPGTRLTVL.

This chain joins TRBV11-3 and TRBJ1-5; a possible D gene is TRBD1 (5 bases). The CDR3 sequence is 13 residues long. V lost 6 bases and J lost 4, with 10 bases in between. The germline V gene has CDR1 SGHNT and CDR2 YENEEA. CDR3 coding DNA: TGTGCCAGCAGTTACGGGGGAAATCAGCCCCAGCATTTT. It specifies CASSYGGNQPQHF. Combining the CDR3 with reference TRBV11-3 and TRBJ1-5 gives the whole variable domain EAGVVQSPRYKIIEKKQPVAFWCNPISGHNTLYWYLQNLGQGPELLIRYENEEAVDDSQLPKDRFSAERLKGVDSTLKIQPAELGDSAVYLCASSYGGNQPQHFGDGTRLSIL.

V is TRBV30 and J is TRBJ1-1; D unclear. The CDR3 is made up of 14 amino acids. The V gene lost 1 base and the J gene lost 6 bases, with 15 bases spanning the gap. The germline V gene has CDR1 GTSNPN and CDR2 SVGIG (reference sequence). CDR3 in amino acids: CAWSGSQIKPEAFF. As DNA, the CDR3 is TGTGCCTGGAGTGGTAGTCAGATCAAACCTGAAGCTTTCTTT.

The rearrangement links TRBV15 to TRBJ1-1; possible D gene TRBD1, 5 bases. V lost 0 bases and J 7 bases, leaving 18 bases between the germline ends. The CDR3 length is 16 residues. Germline CDR1 LNHNV, CDR2 YYDKDF (reference sequence). DNA of the CDR3: TGTGCCACCAGCAGAGAAACTTTTGGGACGAAAAATGAAGCTTTCTTT. Translation gives CATSRETFGTKNEAFF.

The chain recombines TRBV2 with TRBJ2-7; TRBD1 agrees at 9 bases. Germline lookup yields CDR1 SNHLY and CDR2 FYNNEI. V shed 7 bases, J shed 6 bases, and the junction held 10 bases outside the gene matches. The CDR3 runs to 14 residues. The CDR3 loop reads CASTLRDRALEQYF. The CDR3 DNA sequence: TGTGCCAGCACGCTGCGGGACAGGGCACTCGAGCAGTACTTC. Drawing the rest from reference TRBV2 and TRBJ2-7, the complete variable domain is EPEVTQTPSHQVTQMGQEVILRCVPISNHLYFYWYRQILGQKVEFLVSFYNNEISEKSEIFDDQFSVERPDGSNFTLKIRSTKLEDSAMYFCASTLRDRALEQYFGPGTRLTVT.

V and J are TRBV30 and TRBJ1-1; no clear D gene. CDR3 length equals 11 residues. The germline V and J ends were trimmed by 2 bases and 10 bases, with 11 bases remaining between them. The germline gives CDR1 GTSNPN, CDR2 SVGIG (reference sequence). The CDR3 reads CAWSHLSGAFF. In nucleotides, the CDR3 is TGTGCCTGGAGTCACCTTTCGGGAGCTTTCTTT.

The CDR3 region is CATSRAGGSETQYF. Here the CDR3 DNA reads TGTGCCACCAGCAGAGCTGGGGGGTCGGAGACCCAGTACTTC. The V call is TRBV15, the J call TRBJ2-5, with D possibly matching TRBD2 (6 bases). With 1 base removed from V and 5 bases from J, the gap between germline ends came to 11 bases. The germline V gene has CDR1 LNHNV and CDR2 YYDKDF (reference sequence). The CDR3 covers 14 residues.

This clone occurred a few times. The gene calls are TRBV10-1 and TRBJ1-2; TRBD1 is a possible D gene (5 bases). The germline V gene encodes CDR1 WNHNN and CDR2 SYGVQD (reference sequence). The CDR3 is made up of 13 amino acids. With 3 bases removed from V and 5 bases from J, the gap between germline ends came to 10 bases. The CDR3 bases are TGCGCCAGCAGTGACTTCAGGGATTATGGCTACACCTTC. It codes for CASSDFRDYGYTF.

The rearrangement joins TRBV11-3 to TRBJ2-1; weak D call: TRBD2 (5 bases). V was shortened by 2 bases and J by 1 base, with 9 bases between the two germline ends. Per the germline V gene, CDR1 is SGHNT and CDR2 is YENEEA. The CDR3 runs 15 residues. CDR3 sequence (DNA): TGTGCCAGCAGCTTAAGAGCGGAGTCCTACAATGAGCAGTTCTTC. This sequence encodes CASSLRAESYNEQFF.

The chain has TRBV28 and TRBJ1-5, with D possibly being TRBD1 (6 bases). This CDR3 comprises 15 residues. Between the trimmed V and J ends, which lost 1 base and 3 bases, there was a span of 10 bases. Germline CDR1 is MDHEN and CDR2 is SYDVKM. The CDR3 spells CASSLLGQNNQPQHF. CDR3 bases: TGTGCCAGCAGTTTATTGGGACAAAACAATCAGCCCCAGCATTTT.

This clone was observed a handful of times. The rearrangement links TRBV27 to TRBJ2-5, with D possibly matching TRBD2 (5 bases). The germline V gene has CDR1 MNHEY and CDR2 SMNVEV (reference sequence). The CDR3 contains 15 residues. V lost 5 bases to trimming and J lost 2 bases, with 15 bases between them. Here the CDR3 reads CASSSQRSGQETQYF. The CDR3 region has the DNA TGTGCCAGCAGTAGCCAGCGGAGTGGGCAAGAGACCCAGTACTTC.

The V call is TRBV4-1, the J call TRBJ2-7; the match to TRBD1 covers 8 bases. CDR3 length: 17 residues. Germline trimming cut 4 bases from V and 5 bases from J; bases unmatched to any gene: 16. CDR1 and CDR2 (germline): MGHRA, YSYEKL. CDR3 in DNA: TGCGCCAGCAGCCTCCTCCCCACTCGGGCAGGGGGCAACGAGCAGTACTTC. This gives the protein CASSLLPTRAGGNEQYF.

This clone has a handful of counts. The rearrangement links TRBV6-5 to TRBJ1-5, with D maybe TRBD1 (5 bases). The CDR3 runs to 15 residues. Germline CDR1 is MNHEY and CDR2 is SVGAGI. Deletions cut 7 bases from V and 5 bases from J, with 18 bases between. The CDR3 is CASTAIWQGDQPQHF. The CDR3 DNA is TGTGCCAGCACCGCAATCTGGCAGGGAGATCAGCCCCAGCATTTT.

V and J are TRBV9 and TRBJ2-1, with TRBD1 as a possible D gene (5 bases). CDR3 length: 15 residues. Trimming pared 0 bases from V and 6 bases from J, leaving 13 bases between. Germline V gives CDR1 SGDLS, CDR2 YYNGEE. The CDR3 region has the DNA TGTGCCAGCAGCGTAGAGGCAGGGTGGGCCAATGAGCAGTTCTTC. Translation: CASSVEAGWANEQFF.

In this sample, this clone is large (0.1 to 1%). The J gene is TRBJ1-1, the V gene TRBV19, with D possibly TRBD1 on 6 matching bases. The CDR3 consists of 14 residues. Germline CDR1 is LNHDA and CDR2 is SQIVND (reference sequence). Trimming stripped 8 bases from V and 6 bases from J, with 19 bases between. CDR3 nucleotides: TGTGCCAGTCAGGGGCTTGACCGAGGGCCTGAAGCTTTCTTT. Protein: CASQGLDRGPEAFF.

V and J are TRBV6-1 and TRBJ2-7, with D possibly being TRBD1 (5 bases). The CDR3 totals 15 residues. CDR1 MNHNS and CDR2 SASEGT come from the germline V gene. The V gene lost 3 bases and the J gene lost 0 bases, with 12 bases spanning the gap. The CDR3 region is CASSEAWGLSYEQYF. In nucleotides, the CDR3 is TGTGCCAGCAGTGAGGCGTGGGGCCTCTCCTACGAGCAGTACTTC.

V is TRBV11-2 and J is TRBJ1-4; no reliable D call. CDR3 size: 15 residues. V dropped 5 bases and J dropped 5 bases, with 15 bases sitting between them. Germline CDR1 and CDR2: SGHAT and FQNNGV. The CDR3 reads CASSPSLARNEKLFF. The CDR3 DNA is TGTGCCAGCAGCCCCTCGTTGGCGAGGAATGAAAAACTGTTTTTT. Drawing the rest from reference TRBV11-2 and TRBJ1-4, the complete variable domain is EAGVAQSPRYKIIEKRQSVAFWCNPISGHATLYWYQQILGQGPKLLIQFQNNGVVDDSQLPKDRFSAERLKGVDSTLKIQPAKLEDSAVYLCASSPSLARNEKLFFGSGTQLSVL.

CDR3 sequence reads: CSVSGLGPATNEKLFF. CDR3 nucleotides: TGCAGCGTTTCCGGTTTAGGGCCAGCAACTAATGAAAAACTGTTTTTT. The rearrangement uses TRBV29-1 and TRBJ1-4; no reliable D call. There are 16 residues in the CDR3. Per the germline V gene, CDR1 is SQVTM and CDR2 is ANQGSEA. Trimming took off 5 bases at V and 0 bases at J, with 16 bases between the two ends.

The V gene is TRBV19, the J gene TRBJ2-6; D unclear. Between the trimmed V and J ends, which lost 1 base and 2 bases, there was a span of 6 bases. Germline V gives CDR1 LNHDA, CDR2 SQIVND (reference sequence). The CDR3 contains 15 residues. CDR3 bases: TGTGCCAGTAGTATAGCCCACACTGGGGCCAACGTCCTGACTTTC. Translated, it gives CASSIAHTGANVLTF.

The chain recombines TRBV7-9 with TRBJ2-1, with D unclear. V dropped 7 bases and J dropped 0 bases, with 16 bases sitting between them. The germline V gene has CDR1 SEHNR and CDR2 FQNEAQ (reference sequence). CDR3 size: 16 residues. As DNA, the CDR3 is TGTGCCAGCACCATCTCCCCCGCTAGCTCCTACAATGAGCAGTTCTTC. The encoded protein is CASTISPASSYNEQFF.

CDR3 protein: CASSSITTWTVYGYTF. In nucleotides, the CDR3 is TGTGCCAGCAGTTCTATCACCACCTGGACAGTCTATGGCTACACCTTC. The chain carries TRBV28 and TRBJ1-2; tentatively, D is TRBD1 (6 bases). Looked up from germline, CDR1 is MDHEN and CDR2 is SYDVKM. CDR3 length: 16 residues. The V end lost 4 bases, the J end lost 4 bases, and 19 bases lay between the germline ends.

The chain employs TRBV9 and TRBJ2-5, with a tentative D call TRBD1 (6 bases). The CDR3 contains 16 residues. Trimming removed 1 base at V and 2 bases at J, with 15 bases between. Germline CDR1 and CDR2: SGDLS and YYNGEE. CDR3 region: CASSVSAWGPQETQYF. CDR3 bases: TGTGCCAGCAGCGTATCCGCCTGGGGGCCTCAAGAGACCCAGTACTTC.